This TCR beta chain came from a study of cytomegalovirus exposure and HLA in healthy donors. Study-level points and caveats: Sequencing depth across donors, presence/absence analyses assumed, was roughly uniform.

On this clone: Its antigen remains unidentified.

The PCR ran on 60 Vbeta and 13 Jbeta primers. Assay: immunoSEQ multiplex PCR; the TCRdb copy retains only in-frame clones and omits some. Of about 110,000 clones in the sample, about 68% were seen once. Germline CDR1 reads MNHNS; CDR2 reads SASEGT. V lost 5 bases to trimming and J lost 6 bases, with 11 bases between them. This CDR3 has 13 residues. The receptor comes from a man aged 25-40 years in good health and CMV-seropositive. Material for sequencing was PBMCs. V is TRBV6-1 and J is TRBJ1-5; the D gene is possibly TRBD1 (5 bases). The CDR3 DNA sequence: TGTGCCAGCAGTCCCCAGGGCGGTCAGCCCCAGCATTTT. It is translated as CASSPQGGQPQHF.